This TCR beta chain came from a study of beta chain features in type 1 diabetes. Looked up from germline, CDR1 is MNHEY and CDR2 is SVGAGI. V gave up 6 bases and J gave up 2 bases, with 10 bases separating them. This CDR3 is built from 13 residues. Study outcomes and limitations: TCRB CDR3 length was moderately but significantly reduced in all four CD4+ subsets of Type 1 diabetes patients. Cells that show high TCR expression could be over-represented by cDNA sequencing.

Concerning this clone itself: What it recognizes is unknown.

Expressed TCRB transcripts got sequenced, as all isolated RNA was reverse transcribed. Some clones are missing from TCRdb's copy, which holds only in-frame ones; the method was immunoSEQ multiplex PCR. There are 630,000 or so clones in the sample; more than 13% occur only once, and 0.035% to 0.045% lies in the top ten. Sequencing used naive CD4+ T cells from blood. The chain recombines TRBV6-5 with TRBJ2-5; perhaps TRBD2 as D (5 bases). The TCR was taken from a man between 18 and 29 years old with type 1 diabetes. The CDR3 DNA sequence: TGTGCCAGCAGCCCCCGGGAACAAGAGACCCAGTACTTC. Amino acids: CASSPREQETQYF.